Below are 31 T cell receptor beta chains sequenced from a single sample in a study of T cell responses to AZD1222 COVID-19 vaccine. Method: immunoSEQ multiplex PCR; TCRdb's copy keeps in-frame clones and lacks some. The sample yields 180,000 or so clones, 90% to 95% seen once. The sample was peripheral blood, taken on day 0 of AZD1222 vaccination. The receptors were gathered from an adult in good health.

The chain has TRBV20-1 and TRBJ2-1; tentative D call: TRBD2 (5 bases). This CDR3 has 12 residues. The V end was cut by 3 bases, the J end by 5 bases, with 8 bases between. CDR1 is DFQATT and CDR2 is SNEGSKA in the germline V gene (reference sequence). CDR3 in amino acids: CSASGGDNEQFF. In DNA form, the CDR3 reads TGCAGTGCTAGTGGAGGAGACAATGAGCAGTTCTTC.

The CDR3 reads CASSEVLETQYF. In DNA, the CDR3 is TGTGCCAGCAGCGAGGTTCTGGAGACCCAGTACTTC. The rearrangement joins TRBV7-9 to TRBJ2-5; D is undetermined. V lost 5 bases and J 5 bases, leaving 9 bases between the germline ends. This CDR3 has 12 amino acids. CDR1 is SEHNR and CDR2 is FQNEAQ in the germline V gene (reference sequence).

This clone occurred once. The chain employs TRBV6-5 and TRBJ1-5; D uncertain. Per the germline V gene, CDR1 is MNHEY and CDR2 is SVGAGI. This CDR3 region has 14 residues. Trimming cost V 0 bases and J 1 base, with 4 bases left between them. CDR3 bases: TGTGCCAGCAGTTACTCGAGAAGCAATCAGCCCCAGCATTTT. Translation gives CASSYSRSNQPQHF.

DNA for the CDR3: TGTGCCAGCAGCTCCAACGACAGGGGGCTCAATGAGCAGTTCTTC. Translation: CASSSNDRGLNEQFF. This chain links TRBV7-9 with TRBJ2-1; 10 positions agree with TRBD1. Per germline, CDR1 SEHNR and CDR2 FQNEAQ (reference sequence). CDR3 length: 15 residues. V was pared by 4 bases and J by 6 bases, with 6 bases of the junction left unmatched.

The chain carries TRBV19 and TRBJ1-5, with 10 bases fitting TRBD1. Germline CDR1 is LNHDA and CDR2 is SQIVND (reference sequence). This CDR3 contains 14 residues. Trimming at V came to 1 base and at J to 7 bases, leaving 1 base not matched to a gene. The CDR3 sequence: CASSIGTGGQPQHF. CDR3 coding DNA: TGTGCCAGTAGTATAGGGACAGGGGGGCAGCCCCAGCATTTT.

This chain joins TRBV24-1 and TRBJ2-5; 12 bases are shared with TRBD2. V lost 3 bases to trimming and J lost 2 bases; unmatched junction nucleotides: 3. Germline V gene sequence: CDR1 KGHDR, CDR2 SFDVKD. The CDR3 is 16 residues long. The CDR3 sequence is CATSDPGTSGQETQYF. DNA for the CDR3: TGTGCCACCAGTGATCCCGGGACTAGCGGGCAAGAGACCCAGTACTTC.

The chain carries TRBV5-6 and TRBJ2-1, with 9 bases aligning to TRBD1. Per the germline V gene, CDR1 is SGHDT and CDR2 is YYEEEE. Trimming removed 0 bases from V and 2 bases from J; junction bases left unmatched: 6. This CDR3 contains 17 residues. The CDR3 coding sequence is TGTGCCAGCAGCTTGGCCGGGACAGGGAGGGCCTACAATGAGCAGTTCTTC. It encodes CASSLAGTGRAYNEQFF.

V gene TRBV6-5 combines with J gene TRBJ2-7; the D gene is possibly TRBD1 (5 bases). This CDR3 comprises 11 residues. Germline-derived CDR1 and CDR2 are MNHEY and SVGAGI. Trimming removed 7 bases at V and 10 bases at J, with 14 bases between. The CDR3 is CASTLKDTQYF. CDR3 in DNA: TGTGCCAGCACTCTCAAGGACACCCAGTACTTC.

The chain carries TRBV7-9 and TRBJ2-7; 9 bases line up with TRBD2. The CDR3 is 14 amino acids. CDR1 is SEHNR, CDR2 FQNEAQ, per germline (reference sequence). V trimming: 4 bases; J trimming: 0 bases; junction bases outside the gene matches: 1. The CDR3 DNA reads as TGTGCCAGCAGCTCTAGCGGGACCTCCTACGAGCAGTACTTC. Amino acid sequence: CASSSSGTSYEQYF.

This clone has only one observation. The chain carries TRBV6-5 and TRBJ2-3; 9 bases align to TRBD2. V lost 4 bases to trimming and J lost 4 bases; unmatched junction nucleotides: 6. The CDR3 has 15 amino acids. Germline V gene data show CDR1 as MNHEY and CDR2 as SVGAGI. In nucleotides, the CDR3 is TGTGCCAGCAGTTCCGGGACTAGCACGGCAGATACGCAGTATTTT. Its protein is CASSSGTSTADTQYF.

The chain recombines TRBV10-2 with TRBJ2-1, with a weak D call TRBD1 (5 bases). Germline CDR1 WSHSY, CDR2 SAAADI. V lost 2 bases and J lost 15, with 11 bases in between. This CDR3 spans 11 amino acids. CDR3 sequence (DNA): TGCGCCAGCAGTGAGAAAGCAAGGGGGTTCTTC. Residues: CASSEKARGFF.

This chain joins TRBV9 and TRBJ2-5, with TRBD2 matching over 14 bases. This CDR3 spans 18 amino acids. Losses at the gene ends were 0 bases for V and 5 bases for J; bases not matched to a gene: 9. Germline assignment: CDR1 SGDLS and CDR2 YYNGEE. CDR3 in DNA: TGTGCCAGCAGCGTAGAGGGGACTAGCGGGAGTCTGAGGGAGACCCAGTACTTC. It yields the protein CASSVEGTSGSLRETQYF. The variable domain in full, completed from reference TRBV9 and TRBJ2-5, reads DSGVTQTPKHLITATGQRVTLRCSPRSGDLSVYWYQQSLDQGLQFLIQYYNGEERAKGNILERFSAQQFPDLHSELNLSSLELGDSALYFCASSVEGTSGSLRETQYFGPGTRLLVL.

The genes are TRBV6-6 and TRBJ1-2, with TRBD1 matching over 7 bases. The length of the CDR3 is 14 residues. The ends lost 0 bases at V and 4 bases at J; junction bases unmatched: 2. CDR1 is MNHNY, CDR2 SVGAGI, per germline (reference sequence). The CDR3 sequence: CASSYSTGFYGYTF. In DNA, the CDR3 is TGTGCCAGCAGTTACTCGACAGGGTTCTATGGCTACACCTTC.

V gene TRBV27 combines with J gene TRBJ1-1, with 7 bases fitting TRBD1. J was trimmed by 7 bases and V by 3 bases; bases with no gene match: 8. Germline values: CDR1 MNHEY, CDR2 SMNVEV (reference sequence). This CDR3 region has 14 residues. The CDR3 DNA reads TGTGCCAGCAGTTTTGGGACAGCGGGACGTGAAGCTTTCTTT. As protein: CASSFGTAGREAFF.

This chain connects TRBV25-1 to TRBJ2-7; D is perhaps TRBD1 (5 bases). V dropped 5 bases and J dropped 2 bases, with 19 bases sitting between them. The CDR3 spans 16 residues. From germline, CDR1 is MGHDK and CDR2 SYGVNS. DNA for the CDR3: TGTGCCAGCAGTCCTCAAGGGGTCCCCGGAACCTACGAGCAGTACTTC. Amino acid sequence: CASSPQGVPGTYEQYF.

The chain carries TRBV2 and TRBJ1-4; D is ambiguous. This CDR3 is 14 amino acids long. V was shortened by 3 bases and J by 7 bases, with 12 bases between the two germline ends. The germline V gene encodes CDR1 SNHLY and CDR2 FYNNEI. Here the CDR3 reads CASSEGSTGEKLFF. DNA for the CDR3: TGTGCCAGCAGTGAGGGCTCTACTGGTGAAAAACTGTTTTTT. Looking up the rest from reference TRBV2 and TRBJ1-4 gives the full variable domain: EPEVTQTPSHQVTQMGQEVILRCVPISNHLYFYWYRQILGQKVEFLVSFYNNEISEKSEIFDDQFSVERPDGSNFTLKIRSTKLEDSAMYFCASSEGSTGEKLFFGSGTQLSVL.

V gene TRBV24-1 combines with J gene TRBJ2-2; either TRBD1 or TRBD2 may supply D (6 bases each). In germline, CDR1 is KGHDR, CDR2 SFDVKD. The CDR3 runs 13 residues. V lost 10 bases, J lost 4 bases, and 12 bases lay in between. The DNA for the CDR3 is TGTGCCACGGAGGGACACCTCACCGGGGAGCTGTTTTTT. Its translation is CATEGHLTGELFF.

This clone was detected once. This chain connects TRBV5-6 to TRBJ1-2; D unresolved. This CDR3 comprises 13 residues. V shed 5 bases and J shed 6 bases, with 14 bases lying between them. Germline V CDR1 and CDR2: SGHDT, YYEEEE. As DNA, the CDR3 is TGTGCCAGCAGTCTTGGGAGGATGGATGGCTACACCTTC. Translation gives CASSLGRMDGYTF.

The rearrangement joins TRBV21-1 to TRBJ1-1; TRBD1 is the table's D call and was not checked against the DNA. TRBV21-1 is classified as a pseudogene. The CDR3 sequence is 16 residues long. CDR3 region: CASTVSTGVMNTEAFF. CDR3 DNA sequence: TGTGCCAGCACCGTTTCGACAGGCGTGATGAACACTGAAGCTTTCTTT.

The rearrangement links TRBV7-8 to TRBJ1-1; a weak D match, TRBD1 (5 bases). Germline CDR1 and CDR2: SGHVS and FQNEAQ. The CDR3 has 15 residues. The ends were cut back, 1 base at V and 5 bases at J, with 14 bases in the middle. The CDR3 here is CASSLGRWGDTEAFF. The DNA for the CDR3 is TGTGCCAGCAGCTTAGGGAGATGGGGGGATACTGAAGCTTTCTTT.

This clone was seen a single time. The rearrangement links TRBV19 to TRBJ1-2; D unresolved. Trimming removed 3 bases from V and 2 bases from J, with 7 bases in between. This CDR3 is built from 13 residues. CDR1 is LNHDA, CDR2 SQIVND, per germline (reference sequence). The chain's CDR3 is CASSMTGNYGYTF. The DNA for the CDR3 is TGTGCCAGTAGTATGACGGGGAACTATGGCTACACCTTC.

This clone showed up just a few times. The chain couples TRBV6-4 to TRBJ2-2, with D possibly being TRBD1 (5 bases). The germline V gene encodes CDR1 MRHNA and CDR2 SNTAGT. Trimming took off 5 bases at V and 2 bases at J, with 9 bases between the two ends. The CDR3 loop spans 14 amino acids. CDR3 DNA sequence: TGTGCCAGCAGTCAGGGCTCAAACACCGGGGAGCTGTTTTTT. Its translation is CASSQGSNTGELFF.

This chain joins TRBV6-5 and TRBJ2-7, with 10 positions matching TRBD1. CDR3 length: 14 amino acids. Germline values: CDR1 MNHEY, CDR2 SVGAGI. J gave up 4 bases and V 4 bases, and 4 bases lay outside the gene matches. The CDR3: CASSSRQGAYEQYF. CDR3 sequence (DNA): TGTGCCAGCAGTTCCCGACAGGGGGCATACGAGCAGTACTTC.

This sequence joins TRBV19 and TRBJ2-5; the D gene is possibly TRBD1 (5 bases). The germline CDR1 and CDR2 sequences are LNHDA and SQIVND (reference sequence). Trimming took 5 bases from V and 0 from J, leaving 16 bases between them. The CDR3 is made up of 16 amino acids. CDR3 nucleotides: TGTGCCAGTAGTCCCGGACAAGAGTTGTACCAAGAGACCCAGTACTTC. This codes for CASSPGQELYQETQYF.

The chain has TRBV5-6 and TRBJ1-2; a possible D gene is TRBD1 (6 bases). Per the germline V gene, CDR1 is SGHDT and CDR2 is YYEEEE. The CDR3 sequence is 17 residues long. V shed 0 bases and J shed 1 base, with 16 bases lying between them. The CDR3 bases are TGTGCCAGCAGCTTGGTTCGGCCAGGGGTCGGTAACTATGGCTACACCTTC. Protein sequence: CASSLVRPGVGNYGYTF.

Regarding this clone: The junction differs from germline at one of its ends, possibly a read error. The chain has TRBV5-1 and TRBJ1-5, with 8 bases fitting TRBD1. CDR3 size: 15 residues. The germline CDR1 and CDR2 sequences are SGHRS and YFSETQ. The CDR3 sequence is CASSLGTGDNQPQHF. The CDR3 nucleotides are TGCGCCAGCAGTTTGGGGACAGGCGACAATCAGCCCCAGCATTTT.

This chain joins TRBV5-1 and TRBJ1-3; D is uncertain. The CDR3 length is 16 residues. Per the germline V gene, CDR1 is SGHRS and CDR2 is YFSETQ. Trimming pared 0 bases from V and 0 bases from J, leaving 10 bases between. DNA of the CDR3: TGCGCCAGCAGCTTGGAAAAGTGGAGCTCTGGAAACACCATATATTTT. It encodes CASSLEKWSSGNTIYF. The full variable domain, its missing parts supplied by reference TRBV5-1 and TRBJ1-3, is KAGVTQTPRYLIKTRGQQVTLSCSPISGHRSVSWYQQTPGQGLQFLFEYFSETQRNKGNFPGRFSGRQFSNSRSEMNVSTLELGDSALYLCASSLEKWSSGNTIYFGEGSWLTVV.

This rearrangement joins TRBV10-3 to TRBJ2-7; 7 positions match TRBD1. The germline gives CDR1 ENHRY, CDR2 SYGVKD. The CDR3 extends over 12 amino acids. J gave up 6 bases and V 6 bases, and 5 bases lay outside the gene matches. As DNA, the CDR3 is TGTGCCATCAGCTACGACAGGGTCGAGCAGTACTTC. Translating it yields CAISYDRVEQYF.

This chain connects TRBV3-1 (or the pseudogene TRBV3-2) to TRBJ2-1, with 8 bases aligning to TRBD1. Losses at the gene ends were 4 bases for V and 3 bases for J; bases not matched to a gene: 5. From germline, CDR1 is LGHDT and CDR2 YNNKEL (reference sequence). The CDR3 sequence is 15 residues long. The CDR3 sequence is CASSPRDRNYNEQFF. The CDR3 DNA sequence: TGTGCCAGCAGCCCTCGGGACAGGAACTACAATGAGCAGTTCTTC.

The CDR3 region is CASSQDGFGGNYGYTF. The CDR3 nucleotides are TGCGCCAGCAGCCAAGATGGGTTCGGGGGTAACTATGGCTACACCTTC. This chain uses TRBV4-1 with TRBJ1-2, with D perhaps matching TRBD1 (5 bases). The CDR3 totals 16 residues. Germline assignment: CDR1 MGHRA and CDR2 YSYEKL. The V end was cut by 0 bases, the J end by 1 base, with 12 bases between.

The chain combines TRBV5-1 with TRBJ1-4, with TRBD1 identical over 7 bases. The V segment lost 4 bases and the J segment 5 bases; nucleotides outside the gene matches: 5. The CDR3 contains 14 residues. CDR1 SGHRS and CDR2 YFSETQ come from the germline V gene. CDR3 nucleotides: TGCGCCAGCAGCCAGGGGGACGTCAATGAAAAACTGTTTTTT. Translating gives CASSQGDVNEKLFF.